The rows below give T cell receptor beta chains drawn from one sample of a study of blood T cell repertoires in COVID-19. Assay: immunoSEQ multiplex PCR; the TCRdb copy retains only in-frame clones and omits some. Of tens of thousands of clones listed, more than 85% are singletons. The material sequenced was peripheral blood. Receptors originate from a man in his sixties or seventies with active or convalescent COVID-19. Both conserved end residues are part of each CDR3. Fields, in order: J gene, D gene, clone size, V gene, CDR3 DNA, CDR3 protein. A D gene is named only where the DNA matches it firmly. Where a row states a size, it is once, few, many or the class of an expanded clone; other rows omit it.

TRBJ2-2 TRBD1 - TRBV5-1 TGCGCCAGCAGCCTACAGGGGACCGGGGAGCTGTTTTTT CASSLQGTGELFF
TRBJ2-1 TRBD2 - TRBV6-2/TRBV6-3 TGTGCCAGCAGTTACTCGGGACTAGCGGGTTTCTCCTACAATGAGCAGTTCTTC CASSYSGLAGFSYNEQFF
TRBJ2-7 - - TRBV5-1 TGCGCCAGCAGCTTTCGGTCGGGGAAATCCTACGAGCAGTACTTC CASSFRSGKSYEQYF
TRBJ1-4 - - TRBV19 TGTGCCAGTACCAGAAGTGGGGGGGCGCAAATTAATGAAAAACTGTTTTTT CASTRSGGAQINEKLFF
TRBJ1-6 - - TRBV7-2 TGTGCCAGCAGCTTAGAGAGGCAATATAATTCACCCCTCCACTTT CASSLERQYNSPLHF
TRBJ1-1 - - TRBV30 TGTGCCTGGAGGGGGAACAGGGCGAACACTGAAGCTTTCTTT CAWRGNRANTEAFF
TRBJ1-1 TRBD1 - TRBV28 TGTGCCAGCAGGCCGACAGGGGAGTTCACTGAAGCTTTCTTT CASRPTGEFTEAFF
TRBJ2-3 - - TRBV7-9 TGTGCCAGCAGCCCGAGGCGGCCCGTCGGCACAGATACGCAGTATTTT CASSPRRPVGTDTQYF
TRBJ2-1 - - TRBV28 TGTGCCAGCAGCCTAAGCAGGGTAAATGAGCAGTTCTTC CASSLSRVNEQFF
TRBJ2-7 - - TRBV7-9 TGTGCCAGCACCTTTTCGGGGACTCCTTCCTACGAGCAGTACTTC CASTFSGTPSYEQYF
TRBJ2-7 TRBD1 - TRBV7-9 TGTGCCAGCAGCCGGGGACAGGCCTCCTACGAGCAGTACTTC CASSRGQASYEQYF
TRBJ1-2 - few TRBV5-4 TGTGCCAGCAGCTTGGCCCAGGGGATGGCAAACTATGGCTACACCTTC CASSLAQGMANYGYTF
TRBJ1-5 - - TRBV24-1 TGTGCCACCAGTGGCCAGGTTAATCAGCCCCAGCATTTT CATSGQVNQPQHF
TRBJ2-7 - - TRBV12-3/TRBV12-4 - CASTTSSTSVHF
TRBJ2-5 - - TRBV10-3 TGTGCCATCAGTGAAGGGGTACCAAAAGAGACCCAGTACTTC CAISEGVPKETQYF
TRBJ1-4 TRBD1 - TRBV19 TGTGCCAGTAGCTTCAACAGGGGTCAGGGTGAAAAACTGTTTTTT CASSFNRGQGEKLFF